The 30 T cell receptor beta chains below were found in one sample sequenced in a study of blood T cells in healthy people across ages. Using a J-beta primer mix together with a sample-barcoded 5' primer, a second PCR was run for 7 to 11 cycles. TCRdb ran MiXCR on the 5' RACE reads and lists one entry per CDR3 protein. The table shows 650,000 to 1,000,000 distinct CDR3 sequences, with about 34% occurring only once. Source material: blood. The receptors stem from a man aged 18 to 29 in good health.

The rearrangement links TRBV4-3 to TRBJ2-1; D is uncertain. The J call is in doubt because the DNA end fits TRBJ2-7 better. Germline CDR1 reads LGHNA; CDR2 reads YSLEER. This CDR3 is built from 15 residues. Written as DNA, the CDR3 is TGCGCCAGCAGCCCCCTCCGTGGCTCCTACAATGAGCAGTACTTC. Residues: CASSPLRGSYNEQYF.

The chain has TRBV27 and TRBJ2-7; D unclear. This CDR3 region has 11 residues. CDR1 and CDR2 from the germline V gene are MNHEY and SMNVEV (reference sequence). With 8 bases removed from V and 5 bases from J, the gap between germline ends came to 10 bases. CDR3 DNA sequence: TGTGCCAGCCCGACCGGGCACGAGCAGTACTTC. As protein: CASPTGHEQYF.

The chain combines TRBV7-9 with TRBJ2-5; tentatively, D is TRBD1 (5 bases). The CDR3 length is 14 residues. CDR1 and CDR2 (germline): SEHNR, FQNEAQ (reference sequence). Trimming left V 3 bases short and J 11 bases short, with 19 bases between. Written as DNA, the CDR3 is TGTGCCAGCAGCTTCGGACACCCGGCCTACAAGCAGTACTTC. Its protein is CASSFGHPAYKQYF.

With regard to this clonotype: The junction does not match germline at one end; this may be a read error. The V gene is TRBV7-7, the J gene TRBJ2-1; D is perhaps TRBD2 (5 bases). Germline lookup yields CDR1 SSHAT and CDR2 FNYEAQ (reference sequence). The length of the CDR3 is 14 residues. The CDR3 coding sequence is TGTGCTAGCAGCTTAGATTGGAGGTCGGAGACCCAGTTCTTC. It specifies CASSLDWRSETQFF.

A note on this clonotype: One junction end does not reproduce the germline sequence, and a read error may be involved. This chain's CDR3 is CSARRVSDQPQHF. The DNA of the CDR3 is TGCAGTGCCCGCAGGGTTAGCGATCAGCCCCAGCATTTT. V and J are TRBV20-1 and TRBJ1-5, with D possibly matching TRBD1 (5 bases). The CDR3 has 13 residues. The germline gives CDR1 DFQATT, CDR2 SNEGSKA (reference sequence).

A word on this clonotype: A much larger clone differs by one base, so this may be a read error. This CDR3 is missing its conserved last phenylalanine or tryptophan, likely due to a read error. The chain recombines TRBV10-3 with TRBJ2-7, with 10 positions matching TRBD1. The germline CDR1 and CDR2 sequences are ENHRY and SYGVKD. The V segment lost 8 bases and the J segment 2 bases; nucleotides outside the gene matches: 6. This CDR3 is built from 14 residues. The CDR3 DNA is TGTGCCATCCTCGCGGGGACAGGGGCCTACGAGCAGTACTTG. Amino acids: CAILAGTGAYEQYL.

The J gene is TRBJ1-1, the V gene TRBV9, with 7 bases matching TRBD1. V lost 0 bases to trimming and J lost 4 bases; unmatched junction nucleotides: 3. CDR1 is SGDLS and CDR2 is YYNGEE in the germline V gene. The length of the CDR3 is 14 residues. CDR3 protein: CASSVGDRGTEAFF. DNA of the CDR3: TGTGCCAGCAGCGTAGGGGACAGAGGCACTGAAGCTTTCTTT.

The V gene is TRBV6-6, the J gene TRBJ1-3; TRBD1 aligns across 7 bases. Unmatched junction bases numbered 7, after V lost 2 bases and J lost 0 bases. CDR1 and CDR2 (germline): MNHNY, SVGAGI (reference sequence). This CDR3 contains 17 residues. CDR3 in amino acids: CASSYRDSILSGNTIYF. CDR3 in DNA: TGTGCCAGCAGTTACCGGGACAGTATACTCTCTGGAAACACCATATATTTT.

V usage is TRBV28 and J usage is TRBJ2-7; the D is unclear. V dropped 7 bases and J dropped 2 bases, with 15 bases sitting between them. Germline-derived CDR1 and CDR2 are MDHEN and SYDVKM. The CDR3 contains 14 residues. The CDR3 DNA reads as TGTGCCAGCACCCCGGTCGCCTCAGCCTACGAGCAGTACTTC. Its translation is CASTPVASAYEQYF.

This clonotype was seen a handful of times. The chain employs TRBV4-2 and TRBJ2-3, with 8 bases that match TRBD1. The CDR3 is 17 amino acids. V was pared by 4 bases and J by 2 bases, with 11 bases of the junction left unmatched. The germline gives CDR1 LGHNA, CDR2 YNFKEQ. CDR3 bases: TGTGCCAGCAGCCCAGGGGGCGACAGGACAACCACAGATACGCAGTATTTT. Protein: CASSPGGDRTTTDTQYF.

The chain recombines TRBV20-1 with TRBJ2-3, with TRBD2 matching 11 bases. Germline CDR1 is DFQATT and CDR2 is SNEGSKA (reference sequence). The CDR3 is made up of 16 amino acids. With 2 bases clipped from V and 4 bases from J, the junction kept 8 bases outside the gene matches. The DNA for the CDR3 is TGCAGTGCTAGACCGATAGCGGGGGGGCGCGCAGATACGCAGTATTTT. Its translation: CSARPIAGGRADTQYF.

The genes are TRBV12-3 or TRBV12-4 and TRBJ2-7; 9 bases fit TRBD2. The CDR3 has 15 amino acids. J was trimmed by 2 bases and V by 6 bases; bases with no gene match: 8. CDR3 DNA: TGTGCCAGCAGCCTCAGCGGGGGGTCAACCTACGAGCAGTACTTC. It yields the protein CASSLSGGSTYEQYF.

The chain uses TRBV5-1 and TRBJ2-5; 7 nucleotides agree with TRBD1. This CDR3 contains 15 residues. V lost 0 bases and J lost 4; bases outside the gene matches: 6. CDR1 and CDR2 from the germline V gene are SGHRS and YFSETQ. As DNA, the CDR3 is TGCGCCAGCAGCTTGGATAGGGGGCGAGGAGAGACCCAGTACTTC. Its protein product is CASSLDRGRGETQYF. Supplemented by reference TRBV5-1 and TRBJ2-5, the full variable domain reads KAGVTQTPRYLIKTRGQQVTLSCSPISGHRSVSWYQQTPGQGLQFLFEYFSETQRNKGNFPGRFSGRQFSNSRSEMNVSTLELGDSALYLCASSLDRGRGETQYFGPGTRLLVL.

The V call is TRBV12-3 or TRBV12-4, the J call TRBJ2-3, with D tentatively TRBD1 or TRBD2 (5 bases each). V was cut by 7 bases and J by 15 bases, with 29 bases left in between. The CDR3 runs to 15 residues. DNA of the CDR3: TGTGCCAGCACAGCTGGGACCTTCACAGCAGATACGGAATATTTT. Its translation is CASTAGTFTADTEYF.

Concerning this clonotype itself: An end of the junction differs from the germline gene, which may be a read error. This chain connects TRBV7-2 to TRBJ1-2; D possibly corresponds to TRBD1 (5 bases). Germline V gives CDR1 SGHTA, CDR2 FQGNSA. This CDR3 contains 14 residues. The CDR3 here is CAGSPGGDNYGYTF. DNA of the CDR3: TGTGCCGGCAGCCCGGGGGGGGATAACTATGGCTACACCTTC.

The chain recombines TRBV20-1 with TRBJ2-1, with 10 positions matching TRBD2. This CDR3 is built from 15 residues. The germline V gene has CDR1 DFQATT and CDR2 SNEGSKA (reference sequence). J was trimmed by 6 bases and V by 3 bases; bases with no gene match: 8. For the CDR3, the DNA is TGCAGTGCTAGGTCAGGACTAGCGGACGCCAATGAGCAGTTCTTC. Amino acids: CSARSGLADANEQFF.

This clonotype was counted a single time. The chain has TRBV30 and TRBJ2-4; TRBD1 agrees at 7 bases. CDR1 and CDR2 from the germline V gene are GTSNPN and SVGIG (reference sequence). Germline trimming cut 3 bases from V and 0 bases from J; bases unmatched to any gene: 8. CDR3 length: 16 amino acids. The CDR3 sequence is CAWSVGQQIAKNIQYF. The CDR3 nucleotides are TGTGCCTGGAGCGTGGGACAGCAAATAGCCAAAAACATTCAGTACTTC.

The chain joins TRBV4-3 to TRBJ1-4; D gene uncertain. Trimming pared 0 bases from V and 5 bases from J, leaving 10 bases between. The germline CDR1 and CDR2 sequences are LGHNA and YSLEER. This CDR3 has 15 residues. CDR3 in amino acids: CASSQEGIGNEKLFF. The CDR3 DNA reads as TGCGCCAGCAGCCAAGAAGGCATTGGGAATGAAAAACTGTTTTTT.

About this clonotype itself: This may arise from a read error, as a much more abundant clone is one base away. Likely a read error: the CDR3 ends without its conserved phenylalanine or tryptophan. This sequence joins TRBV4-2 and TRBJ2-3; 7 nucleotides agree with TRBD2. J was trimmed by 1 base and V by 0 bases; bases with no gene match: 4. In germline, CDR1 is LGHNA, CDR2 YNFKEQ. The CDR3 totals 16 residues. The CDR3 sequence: CASSQDPAGRTDTQYS. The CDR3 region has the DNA TGTGCCAGCAGCCAAGACCCAGCGGGGCGCACAGATACGCAGTATTCT.

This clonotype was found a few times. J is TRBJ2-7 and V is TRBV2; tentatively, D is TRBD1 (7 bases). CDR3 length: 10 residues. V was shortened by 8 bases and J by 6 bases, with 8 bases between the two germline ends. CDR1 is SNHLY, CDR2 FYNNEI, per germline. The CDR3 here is CASQGGEQYF. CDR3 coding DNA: TGTGCCAGCCAGGGGGGCGAGCAGTACTTC.

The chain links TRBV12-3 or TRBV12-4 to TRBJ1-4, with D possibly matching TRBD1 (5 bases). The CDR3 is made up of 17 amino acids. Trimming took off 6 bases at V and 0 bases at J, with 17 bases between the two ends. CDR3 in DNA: TGTGCCAGCAGCCGTCGCTTGGGACCTTCAACTAATGAAAAACTGTTTTTT. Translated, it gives CASSRRLGPSTNEKLFF.

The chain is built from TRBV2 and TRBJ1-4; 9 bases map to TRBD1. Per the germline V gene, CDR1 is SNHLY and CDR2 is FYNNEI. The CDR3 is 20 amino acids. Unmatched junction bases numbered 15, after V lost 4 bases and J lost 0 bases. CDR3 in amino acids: CASSVPSRRDRVATNEKLFF. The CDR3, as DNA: TGTGCCAGCAGTGTACCCTCTCGCCGGGACAGGGTGGCAACTAATGAAAAACTGTTTTTT.

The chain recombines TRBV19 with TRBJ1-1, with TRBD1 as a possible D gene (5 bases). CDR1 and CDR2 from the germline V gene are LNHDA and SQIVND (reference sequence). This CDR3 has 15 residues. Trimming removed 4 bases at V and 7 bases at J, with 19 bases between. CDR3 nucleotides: TGTGCCAGTAGTAGACCCTCGGGACTTGAAGTTGAAGCTTTCTTT. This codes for CASSRPSGLEVEAFF. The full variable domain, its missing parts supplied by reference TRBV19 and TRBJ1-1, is DGGITQSPKYLFRKEGQNVTLSCEQNLNHDAMYWYRQDPGQGLRLIYYSQIVNDFQKGDIAEGYSVSREKKESFPLTVTSAQKNPTAFYLCASSRPSGLEVEAFFGQGTRLTVV.

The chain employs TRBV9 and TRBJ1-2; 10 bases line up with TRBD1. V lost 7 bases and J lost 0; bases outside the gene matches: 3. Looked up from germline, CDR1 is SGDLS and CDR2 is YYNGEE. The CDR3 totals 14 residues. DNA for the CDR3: TGTGCCAGCGGGACAGGGGTTACTAACTATGGCTACACCTTC. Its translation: CASGTGVTNYGYTF.

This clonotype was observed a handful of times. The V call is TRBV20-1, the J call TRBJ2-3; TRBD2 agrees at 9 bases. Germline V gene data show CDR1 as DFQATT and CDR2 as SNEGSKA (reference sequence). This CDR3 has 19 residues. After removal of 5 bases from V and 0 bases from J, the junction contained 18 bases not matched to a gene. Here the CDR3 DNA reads TGCAGTGCTTCGACCTCCGCCGGGACTAGCAGACTAAGCACAGATACGCAGTATTTT. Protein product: CSASTSAGTSRLSTDTQYF.

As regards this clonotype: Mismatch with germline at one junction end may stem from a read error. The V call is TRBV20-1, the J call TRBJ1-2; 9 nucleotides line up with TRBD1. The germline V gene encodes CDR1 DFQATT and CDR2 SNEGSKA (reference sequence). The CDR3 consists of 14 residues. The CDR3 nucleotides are TGCAGTACTAGCTACAGGGGGCAGAGCTATGGCTACACCTTC. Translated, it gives CSTSYRGQSYGYTF.

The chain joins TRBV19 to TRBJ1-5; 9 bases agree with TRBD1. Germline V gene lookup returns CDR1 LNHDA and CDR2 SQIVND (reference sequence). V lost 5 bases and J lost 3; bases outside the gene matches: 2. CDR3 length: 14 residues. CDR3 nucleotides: TGTGCCAGTAGTCGACAGGGGGACAATCAGCCCCAGCATTTT. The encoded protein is CASSRQGDNQPQHF. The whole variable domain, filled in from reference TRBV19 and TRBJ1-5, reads DGGITQSPKYLFRKEGQNVTLSCEQNLNHDAMYWYRQDPGQGLRLIYYSQIVNDFQKGDIAEGYSVSREKKESFPLTVTSAQKNPTAFYLCASSRQGDNQPQHFGDGTRLSIL.

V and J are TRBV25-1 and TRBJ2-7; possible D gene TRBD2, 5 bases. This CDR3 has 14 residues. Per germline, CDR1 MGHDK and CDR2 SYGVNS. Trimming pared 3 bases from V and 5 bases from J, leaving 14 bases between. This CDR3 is CASSENGSFDEQYF. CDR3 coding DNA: TGTGCCAGCAGTGAGAATGGGAGTTTCGACGAGCAGTACTTC.

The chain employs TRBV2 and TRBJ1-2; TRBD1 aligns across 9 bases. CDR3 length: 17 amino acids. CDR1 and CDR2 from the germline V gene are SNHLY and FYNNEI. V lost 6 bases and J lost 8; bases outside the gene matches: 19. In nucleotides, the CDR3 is TGTGCCAGCAGGGGATTAAAAGGTTTGGGGACAGGGATCGGCTACACCTTC. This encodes CASRGLKGLGTGIGYTF.

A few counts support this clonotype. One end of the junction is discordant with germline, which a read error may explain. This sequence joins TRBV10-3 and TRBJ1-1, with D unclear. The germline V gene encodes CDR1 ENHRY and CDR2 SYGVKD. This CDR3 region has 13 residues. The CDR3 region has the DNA TGTGCCAGCAGTGACGGGCGGAGCACTGAAGCTTTCTTT. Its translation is CASSDGRSTEAFF.